This T cell receptor beta chain was recovered during a study of molecular identifiers for immune sequencing clone quantification. Across the study: Replicate RNA from around 20,000 or 100,000 naive CD8 T cells formed five aliquots; four were sequenced.

This CDR3 has 16 amino acids. V trimming: 4 bases; J trimming: 1 base; junction bases outside the gene matches: 8. Points on this clonotype: Its target is unknown.

Methods described previously were used for bulk TCR libraries, and listed TCR primers were applied. TCRdb re-called the PCR reads with MiXCR, one entry per CDR3 protein. Of around 480,000 distinct CDR3 sequences listed, roughly 24% are singletons. Study-wide findings and caveats: Clones above 20 RNA copies contained over 97% of effector molecules and under 1% of naive molecules. Jurkat TCR RNA spiked in from one cell could reportedly be detected among 900,000 or so naive cells.

The sample comprised naive CD8+ T cells from blood, with Jurkat cell RNA spiked in. Subset here: FACS-sorted CD8+CD4-CCR7+CD45RA+ naive T cells. The sequence was obtained from a human donor in good health. Some libraries in this study had Jurkat cell RNA spiked in. This chain joins TRBV12-3 or TRBV12-4 and TRBJ2-7; TRBD1 aligns across 9 bases. CDR3 DNA: TGTGCCAGCAGTTCCCCCGGGACAGGGCCTTCCTACGAGCAGTACTTC. This sequence encodes CASSSPGTGPSYEQYF.